The T cell receptor (beta chain) described here comes from a study of T cell repertoires in cytomegalovirus infection (dated by TCRdb to between 2018 and 2021). In terms of the full investigation: Donor HLA type was relevant to the analysis, as public TCR beta signatures indicated carriage of CMV infection together with the matching HLA type.

TCRdb shows the sequencer as Illumina HiSeq 1500. The raw public data were reprocessed by TCRdb itself: fastp quality trimming at Q25, MiXCR clonotype calling, in-frame beta chains only. Merged by CDR3 protein, the rows form single entries marked with the most common genes and DNA. For this sample the table gives under 800,000 distinct CDR3 sequences, of which 20% to 25% were detected only once. The ten top clones hold around 7.6% of the sample. Findings and caveats that apply to the study as a whole: Carriers of CMV infection plus the relevant HLA type were discriminated by the cumulative frequency of public TCR beta family members in the study cohort and in an independent approximately 350-donor cohort. The ex vivo response was dominated by HLA-C-restricted CMV-specific TCR beta clonotypes, which also provided the single most frequent clonotype in two of eight donors.

Trimming at the junction amounts to 5 bases on V and 1 base on J, and the germline ends lie 8 bases apart. The germline V gene (reference sequence) provides CDR1 SEHNR and CDR2 FQNEAQ. From the cysteine through the phenylalanine, the CDR3 covers 13 amino acids. Kept here is only the CDR3 DNA, which spans 39 bases and is read in frame from base 1. This clonotype has at least ten counts. Its antigen target is currently unknown. The input lacks base qualities; no much larger clone sits a single base away. Sequences were obtained from CD8+ T cells from PBMCs. This clonotype originated in a human donor in good health (CMV status not recorded). Some clones in this sample may be carry-over from other donors' samples. The chain was built from TRBV7-9 and TRBJ1-1; the D gene remains uncertain. The CDR3 reads CASSPSTNTEAFF. The sequence in DNA is TGTGCCAGCAGCCCTTCAACGAACACTGAAGCTTTCTTT.